This T cell receptor (beta chain) was captured by sequencing in a study of T cells in Graves' hyperthyroidism and ophthalmopathy (dated by TCRdb to the late 2010s). About the investigation overall: Peripheral blood was collected at initial diagnosis, before any treatment. Thyroid tissue and blood T-cell repertoires from six Graves' hyperthyroidism patients were also compared in the study. The 85 to 100 discovery patients were divided at random into training and test sets in a 7:3 ratio. Prospective prediction of ophthalmopathy was tested in an independent validation cohort of 18 to 20 hyperthyroidism patients and 17 patients who later progressed to ophthalmopathy. After blood sampling, hyperthyroidism patients were treated with methimazole at a starting dose of 30 mg daily, and ophthalmopathy patients were treated with high-dose intravenous methylprednisolone. To identify TCR V-J signatures that set the groups apart, the researchers used a discovery cohort of 90 to 100 patients, made up of 40 to 45 with Graves' ophthalmopathy and some 56 with stable Graves' hyperthyroidism. According to the paper, TCR Vbeta CDR3 sequencing was carried out on roughly 130 peripheral blood samples, which came from fewer than 50 ophthalmopathy, 80 or so hyperthyroidism and around 17 progressor patients.

TCR beta CDR3 regions were amplified from RNA transcripts. The first round of RT-PCR for the TCR CDR3 was performed with the HTBI primer set and the Qiagen OneStep RT-PCR kit. A second multiplex PCR round built the libraries, followed by size selection and purification. Paired-end sequencing of the libraries was performed with 100 bp reads on an Illumina HiSeq2000. Per the authors' processing: SOAPnuke was used to process the raw data, removing reads that contained adapters or uncalled bases, had a mean Phred below 15, or lacked an exact match to the constant primer or identifier. High-quality paired reads were merged with COPE v1.2.5, and unique nucleotide sequences were defined as clonotypes. Clonotypes were aligned to IMGT TRBV, TRBD and TRBJ reference segments using MiTCR v1.1. Only V-J combinations with frequency above 0.0001, covering about 99% of repertoires, were analysed. The TCS score was defined as F50 (clonal expansion) divided by E x V (chaos), with BLOSUM62-based TCRdist calculated between CDR3 peptides within each V-J. Welch's t-statistics and random forest reduced approximately 520 V-J features to 13, which were used in a naive Bayes classifier (R e1071). TCRdb reprocessed the public reads (quality trimming at Q25 with fastp, clone calling with MiXCR) and kept in-frame beta chains. Rows with one shared CDR3 protein collapse into an entry with the most common genes and DNA. The authors' filters were not applied to this entry. This sample comprises hundreds of thousands of distinct CDR3 sequences, approximately 14% of them detected only once. The ten most abundant clones make up 28% of the sample.

What the authors observed across the whole study: Ophthalmopathy was separated from stable hyperthyroidism by a 13 V-J signature model, with approximately 90% sensitivity and around 81% specificity obtained in cross-validation and 80%/75% obtained in testing. In validation, the model predicted progression to ophthalmopathy a median of approximately 6.6 months before onset, with around 70% sensitivity and more than 72% specificity. Most expanded thyroid clonotypes (frequency above 0.001) were also found in blood, which suggests that blood repertoires may mirror thyroid immune responses. No statistical method was used to set the sample size in advance, and investigators knew the group allocation.

Hyperthyroidism patients were newly diagnosed, had a disease duration of under 2 months, and were aged 18 to 65 years. Patients with uncontrolled infections, other autoimmune diseases, pregnancy or lactation were excluded. Diagnoses were established on the basis of clinical symptoms, serum thyroxine and TRAb, thyroid ultrasound, and orbital computed tomography. For progressor patients, blood was drawn at the first diagnosis of hyperthyroidism, before any ophthalmopathy symptoms had appeared. PBMCs were separated from approximately 9.9 ml of fresh peripheral blood using Ficoll-Paque density gradient centrifugation. Progressor patients were first diagnosed with Graves' hyperthyroidism and then developed ophthalmopathy during follow-up. Trizol reagent was used to extract total RNA, and RNA quality was then checked on an Agilent 2100 Bioanalyzer. Sequences DFQATT (CDR1) and SNEGSKA (CDR2) are obtained from the germline V gene (reference sequence). From its cysteine to its phenylalanine, the CDR3 spans 15 amino acids. This entry keeps only the CDR3 DNA: 45 bases, framed from base 1. Relative to germline, V is missing 1 base and J is missing 0 bases, with 6 bases of the junction outside any gene match.

This clonotype was counted a few times. Its cognate antigen has yet to be identified. No quality values exist for individual bases; no much larger clone is one base distant. This TCR derives from a woman aged 18 to 35 with Graves' hyperthyroidism that later progressed to Graves' ophthalmopathy. The rearrangement combines TRBV20-1 with TRBJ2-7; 7 junctional bases match TRBD2. Sample: blood. This receptor carries the CDR3 CSARGAGRASYEQYF. The nucleotide sequence is TGCAGTGCTAGAGGAGCGGGACGGGCCTCCTACGAGCAGTACTTC.